Below are 2 T cell receptor beta chains sequenced from a single sample in a study of blood T cell repertoires in COVID-19. Some clones are missing from TCRdb's copy, which holds only in-frame ones; the method was immunoSEQ multiplex PCR. Counted here are 95,000 or so clones, about four fifths occurring once; the ten biggest clones make up 15% to 20%. Sequencing used peripheral blood. The receptors come from a woman at least 80 years old with active or convalescent COVID-19.

The table lists this clone with a few counts. The chain joins TRBV7-3 to TRBJ2-2; 9 positions agree with TRBD2. The V and J ends lost 5 bases and 5 bases, in that order; junction bases with no gene match: 9. This CDR3 contains 16 residues. CDR1 SGHTA and CDR2 FQGTGA come from the germline V gene. CDR3 nucleotide sequence: TGTGCCAGCAGCATGGGAGCGGGAGGTATTACCGGGGAGCTGTTTTTT. Protein sequence: CASSMGAGGITGELFF.

This clone was observed once. The V call is TRBV4-2, the J call TRBJ1-1; 8 nucleotides line up with TRBD1. Per germline, CDR1 LGHNA and CDR2 YNFKEQ. Trimming at V came to 1 base and at J to 3 bases, leaving 7 bases not matched to a gene. The CDR3 consists of 16 residues. CDR3 region: CASSQVGDRRDTEAFF. The CDR3, as DNA: TGTGCCAGCAGCCAAGTGGGGGACAGGAGAGACACTGAAGCTTTCTTT.